These 24 T cell receptor beta chains were sequenced from one sample in a study of T cell responses to AZD1222 COVID-19 vaccine. Libraries were prepared by immunoSEQ multiplex PCR; TCRdb keeps only in-frame clonotypes and omits some of them. Of some 120,000 clones in the sample, approximately 90% were seen once. The source was peripheral blood, collected 28 days after the second AZD1222 dose. The receptors derive from an adult who received the AZD1222 COVID-19 vaccine.

The CDR3 DNA sequence: TGTGCCATCAGACCCGGGGTAGAACTCGGCTATGGCTACACCTTC. Translating it yields CAIRPGVELGYGYTF. The chain is built from TRBV10-3 and TRBJ1-2; no reliable D call. CDR3 length: 15 amino acids. V lost 6 bases and J lost 4, with 18 bases in between. In germline, CDR1 is ENHRY, CDR2 SYGVKD.

This sequence joins TRBV5-5 and TRBJ1-2, with unresolved D. The germline gives CDR1 SGHKS, CDR2 YYEKEE (reference sequence). This CDR3 is 13 amino acids long. The V end lost 1 base, the J end lost 2 bases, and 6 bases lay between the germline ends. CDR3 sequence: CASSLWENYGYTF. In nucleotides, the CDR3 is TGTGCCAGCAGCTTGTGGGAAAACTATGGCTACACCTTC.

This clone has only one observation. The chain couples TRBV19 to TRBJ1-4, with D maybe TRBD1 (6 bases). This CDR3 has 13 amino acids. Germline loops: CDR1 LNHDA, CDR2 SQIVND (reference sequence). With 7 bases removed from V and 5 bases from J, the gap between germline ends came to 11 bases. CDR3 protein: CASTRGQNEKLFF. The CDR3 nucleotides are TGTGCCAGTACACGGGGGCAGAATGAAAAACTGTTTTTT.

The chain employs TRBV5-4 and TRBJ2-5; 8 positions match TRBD1. This CDR3 spans 14 amino acids. V shed 4 bases, J shed 2 bases, and the junction held 4 bases outside the gene matches. Germline assignment: CDR1 SGHNT and CDR2 YYREEE (reference sequence). In DNA form, the CDR3 reads TGTGCCAGCAGCCTCGGGACAGGTCAAGAGACCCAGTACTTC. Its translation: CASSLGTGQETQYF.

This clone was seen a single time. The rearrangement links TRBV7-9 to TRBJ1-1; no clear D gene. The germline V and J ends were trimmed by 1 base and 1 base, with 4 bases remaining between them. The CDR3 runs to 13 residues. Germline CDR1 and CDR2: SEHNR and FQNEAQ (reference sequence). The CDR3 is CASSLEQNTEAFF. The CDR3 bases are TGTGCCAGCAGCTTAGAACAGAACACTGAAGCTTTCTTT.

V gene TRBV6-2 or TRBV6-3 combines with J gene TRBJ2-7; D not certain. This CDR3 is 12 amino acids long. Germline-derived CDR1 and CDR2 are MNHEY and SVGEGT. Trimming removed 6 bases from V and 0 bases from J, with 6 bases in between. CDR3 sequence reads: CASSLSSYEQYF. The CDR3, as DNA: TGTGCCAGCAGCCTTAGCTCCTACGAGCAGTACTTC.

This clone was seen just once. This chain links TRBV3-1 (or the pseudogene TRBV3-2) with TRBJ1-1; D is uncertain. Germline assignment: CDR1 LGHDT and CDR2 YNNKEL (reference sequence). Trimming left V 3 bases short and J 0 bases short, with 5 bases between. The CDR3 has 13 amino acids. In nucleotides, the CDR3 is TGTGCCAGCAGCCACCCTTTGAACACTGAAGCTTTCTTT. It yields the protein CASSHPLNTEAFF.

The chain is built from TRBV6-5 and TRBJ1-5; D gene uncertain. This CDR3 is 11 amino acids long. Looked up from germline, CDR1 is MNHEY and CDR2 is SVGAGI. The V gene lost 6 bases and the J gene lost 3 bases, with 3 bases spanning the gap. The CDR3 DNA is TGTGCCAGCAGCCCCAATCAGCCCCAGCATTTT. It yields the protein CASSPNQPQHF.

A remark on this clone: Other DNA sequences in this specimen translate into the identical CDR3. The chain carries TRBV5-4 and TRBJ2-7; D is unclear. V was trimmed by 1 base and J by 5 bases, leaving 4 bases between them. This CDR3 contains 11 residues. Germline loops: CDR1 SGHNT, CDR2 YYREEE (reference sequence). The CDR3, as DNA: TGTGCCAGCAGCTTGTCCAACGAGCAGTACTTC. It translates to CASSLSNEQYF.

This chain connects TRBV5-4 to TRBJ2-5; 7 nucleotides align to TRBD1. The CDR3 is made up of 14 amino acids. Germline assignment: CDR1 SGHNT and CDR2 YYREEE (reference sequence). The trim removed 4 bases at V and 5 bases at J, leaving 8 bases unmatched. CDR3 in DNA: TGTGCCAGCAGCCGACAGGGAGTCTATGAGACCCAGTACTTC. Translation: CASSRQGVYETQYF. The full variable domain, rest sourced from reference TRBV5-4 and TRBJ2-5, is ETGVTQSPTHLIKTRGQQVTLRCSSQSGHNTVSWYQQALGQGPQFIFQYYREEENGRGNFPPRFSGLQFPNYSSELNVNALELDDSALYLCASSRQGVYETQYFGPGTRLLVL.

V gene TRBV4-2 combines with J gene TRBJ2-3; 7 nucleotides match TRBD1. V shed 5 bases, J shed 1 base, and the junction held 3 bases outside the gene matches. The V gene's germline CDR1 is LGHNA and CDR2 YNFKEQ. The CDR3 covers 14 residues. The CDR3 DNA sequence: TGTGCCAGCAGCTCAGGGGGTGGCACAGATACGCAGTATTTT. It encodes CASSSGGGTDTQYF.

The chain links TRBV29-1 to TRBJ1-1; D unclear. CDR3 size: 13 residues. Trimming stripped 1 base from V and 2 bases from J, with 8 bases between. The germline gives CDR1 SQVTM, CDR2 ANQGSEA. The CDR3 loop is CSVEVSLNTEAFF. CDR3 nucleotides: TGCAGCGTTGAAGTTAGTCTTAACACTGAAGCTTTCTTT.

The chain's CDR3 is CASSHLAQGAELSGANVLTF. The CDR3 nucleotides are TGTGCCAGCAGCCACCTCGCCCAGGGTGCGGAACTCTCTGGGGCCAACGTCCTGACTTTC. The rearrangement joins TRBV4-2 to TRBJ2-6; D perhaps matches TRBD1 (5 bases). The ends were cut back, 3 bases at V and 0 bases at J, with 21 bases in the middle. The CDR3 totals 20 residues. Germline assignment: CDR1 LGHNA and CDR2 YNFKEQ.

V gene TRBV5-5 combines with J gene TRBJ1-5, with D possibly being TRBD1 (5 bases). CDR1 is SGHKS and CDR2 is YYEKEE in the germline V gene (reference sequence). The CDR3 has 15 amino acids. Trimming removed 5 bases at V and 2 bases at J, with 14 bases between. CDR3 bases: TGTGCCAGCAGTTACCGGGACTTAGGCAATCAGCCCCAGCATTTT. Amino acids: CASSYRDLGNQPQHF.

This clone was picked up one time. The chain couples TRBV3-1 (or the pseudogene TRBV3-2) to TRBJ1-6; D ambiguous. V was shortened by 3 bases and J by 3 bases, with 6 bases between the two germline ends. The CDR3 totals 14 residues. CDR1 is LGHDT, CDR2 YNNKEL, per germline (reference sequence). This chain's CDR3 is CASSQRDYNSPLHF. CDR3 nucleotide sequence: TGTGCCAGCAGCCAGAGGGACTATAATTCACCCCTCCACTTT.

The V call is TRBV14, the J call TRBJ1-2; D is uncertain. V lost 1 base and J lost 5, with 11 bases in between. This CDR3 is 14 amino acids long. The germline V gene encodes CDR1 SGHDN and CDR2 FVKESK. CDR3: CASSQAGITYGYTF. The CDR3 bases are TGTGCCAGCAGCCAAGCTGGCATTACGTATGGCTACACCTTC. Filled out from reference TRBV14 and TRBJ1-2, the complete variable domain reads EAGVTQFPSHSVIEKGQTVTLRCDPISGHDNLYWYRRVMGKEIKFLLHFVKESKQDESGMPNNRFLAERTGGTYSTLKVQPAELEDSGVYFCASSQAGITYGYTFGSGTRLTVV.

V gene TRBV4-3 combines with J gene TRBJ1-1; D remains ambiguous. This CDR3 contains 15 residues. V lost 0 bases to trimming and J lost 0 bases, with 8 bases between them. Per the germline V gene, CDR1 is LGHNA and CDR2 is YSLEER. CDR3 protein: CASSQEVVMNTEAFF. DNA of the CDR3: TGCGCCAGCAGCCAAGAGGTCGTAATGAACACTGAAGCTTTCTTT.

The rearrangement joins TRBV2 to TRBJ1-2, with D unresolved. CDR1 SNHLY and CDR2 FYNNEI come from the germline V gene. The ends were cut back, 3 bases at V and 8 bases at J, with 16 bases in the middle. The CDR3 totals 14 residues. CDR3 sequence: CASSDEGTPRGYTF. DNA for the CDR3: TGTGCCAGCAGTGACGAGGGTACCCCGAGGGGCTACACCTTC.

CDR3: CAWISPGQRAFF. The CDR3 nucleotides are TGTGCCTGGATCAGCCCGGGACAAAGAGCTTTCTTT. The genes are TRBV30 and TRBJ1-1, with a tentative D call TRBD1 (6 bases). V was trimmed by 4 bases and J by 10 bases, leaving 16 bases between them. The CDR3 runs 12 residues. Looked up from germline, CDR1 is GTSNPN and CDR2 is SVGIG (reference sequence).

The chain is built from TRBV27 and TRBJ2-1, with D tentatively TRBD1 (6 bases). V lost 6 bases to trimming and J lost 2 bases, with 14 bases between them. Germline loops: CDR1 MNHEY, CDR2 SMNVEV (reference sequence). The CDR3 is 15 residues long. Written as DNA, the CDR3 is TGTGCCAGCAGCCCCGGGACAACACCCTACAATGAGCAGTTCTTC. Translating it yields CASSPGTTPYNEQFF.

As concerns this clone: In the same sample, other DNA sequences code for this CDR3. The chain links TRBV5-4 to TRBJ2-1; D not certain. This CDR3 region has 11 residues. Germline lookup yields CDR1 SGHNT and CDR2 YYREEE (reference sequence). The V and J ends lost 1 base and 6 bases respectively, with 2 bases between them. The CDR3 DNA reads as TGTGCCAGCAGCTTGAGCAATGAGCAGTTCTTC. It codes for CASSLSNEQFF.

V gene TRBV5-1 combines with J gene TRBJ2-3; tentatively, D is TRBD2 (5 bases). This CDR3 region has 17 residues. The V gene lost 1 base and the J gene lost 6 bases, with 21 bases spanning the gap. Germline CDR1 SGHRS, CDR2 YFSETQ. DNA of the CDR3: TGCGCCAGCAGCTTGTCCCGACTCCAGGATCGGAGGGATACGCAGTATTTT. It yields the protein CASSLSRLQDRRDTQYF.

The chain couples TRBV7-8 to TRBJ2-7; D remains unclear. This CDR3 region has 13 residues. The germline V gene encodes CDR1 SGHVS and CDR2 FQNEAQ. With 3 bases removed from V and 5 bases from J, the gap between germline ends came to 11 bases. CDR3 sequence: CASSFRTADEQYF. The CDR3 DNA sequence: TGTGCCAGCAGCTTTAGGACGGCGGACGAGCAGTACTTC.

The V gene is TRBV4-2, the J gene TRBJ2-5, with 7 bases identical to TRBD1. Per germline, CDR1 LGHNA and CDR2 YNFKEQ. The ends lost 4 bases at V and 2 bases at J; junction bases unmatched: 4. The CDR3 runs to 14 residues. This chain's CDR3 is CASSPGGDQETQYF. For the CDR3, the DNA is TGTGCCAGCAGCCCAGGGGGTGATCAAGAGACCCAGTACTTC.